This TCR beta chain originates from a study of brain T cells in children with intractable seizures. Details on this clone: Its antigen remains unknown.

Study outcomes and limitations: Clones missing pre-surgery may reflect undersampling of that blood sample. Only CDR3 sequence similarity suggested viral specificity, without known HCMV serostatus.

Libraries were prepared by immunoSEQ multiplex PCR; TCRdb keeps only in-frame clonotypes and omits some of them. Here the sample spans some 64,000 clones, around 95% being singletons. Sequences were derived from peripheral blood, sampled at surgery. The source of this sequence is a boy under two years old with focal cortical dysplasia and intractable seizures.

Here the CDR3 DNA reads TGCGCCAGCAGCTCTTACACAGGGGGTAGCGGCTACACCTTC. It translates to CASSSYTGGSGYTF. The gene calls are TRBV5-1 and TRBJ1-2; 8 nucleotides align to TRBD1. CDR3 size: 14 residues. Germline loops: CDR1 SGHRS, CDR2 YFSETQ. V lost 3 bases to trimming and J lost 8 bases; unmatched junction nucleotides: 9.